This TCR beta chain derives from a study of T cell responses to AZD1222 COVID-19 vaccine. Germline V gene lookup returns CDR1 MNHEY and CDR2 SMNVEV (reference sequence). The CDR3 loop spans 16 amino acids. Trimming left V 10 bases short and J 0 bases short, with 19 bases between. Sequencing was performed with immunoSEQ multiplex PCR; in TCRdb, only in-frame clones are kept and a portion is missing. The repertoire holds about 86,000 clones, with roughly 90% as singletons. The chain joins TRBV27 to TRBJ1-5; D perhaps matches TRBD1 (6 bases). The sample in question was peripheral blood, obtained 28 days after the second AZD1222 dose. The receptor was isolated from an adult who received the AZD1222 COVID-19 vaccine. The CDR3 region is CATPFGQPNSNQPQHF. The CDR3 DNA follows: TGTGCCACCCCATTTGGACAGCCGAATAGCAATCAGCCCCAGCATTTT.